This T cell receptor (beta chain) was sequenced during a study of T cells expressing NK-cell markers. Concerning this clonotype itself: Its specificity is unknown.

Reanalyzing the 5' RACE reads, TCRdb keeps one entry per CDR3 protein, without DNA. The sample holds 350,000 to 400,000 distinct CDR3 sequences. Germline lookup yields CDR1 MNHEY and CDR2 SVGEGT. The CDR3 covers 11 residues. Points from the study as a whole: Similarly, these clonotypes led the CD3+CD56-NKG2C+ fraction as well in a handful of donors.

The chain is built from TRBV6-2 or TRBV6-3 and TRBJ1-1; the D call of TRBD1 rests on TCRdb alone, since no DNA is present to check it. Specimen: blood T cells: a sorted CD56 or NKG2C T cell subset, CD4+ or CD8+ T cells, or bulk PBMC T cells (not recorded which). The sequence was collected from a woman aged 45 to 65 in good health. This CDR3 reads CASSHRGEAFF.